The clone carrying this TCR beta chain has a single count. Its antigen is still unknown. The data were taken from a study of T-cell memory formation after mild COVID-19. The wider study: Across donors, TCR clusters were largely donor specific. General observations from the study: Among clones contracting day 15 to 85, CD4/CD8 was balanced, whereas later expanders leaned CD4+. Shrinking CD4+ clones were chiefly CM and EM; CD8+ ones were chiefly EMRA.

The CDR3 is 12 residues long. The V gene lost 5 bases and the J gene lost 5 bases, with 9 bases spanning the gap. Germline lookup yields CDR1 SEHNR and CDR2 FQNEAQ (reference sequence). One entry per CDR3 protein, called by TCRdb with MiXCR from the 5' RACE reads. The sample records 190,000 or so distinct CDR3 sequences, about 10% being singletons. The sequencing input was PBMCs or a T cell subset sorted from them (not recorded which). The receptor comes from a man between 18 and 29 years old who had mild COVID-19 (a few samples of this study predate the infection). Cell type and time point are not known. The chain employs TRBV7-9 and TRBJ1-1, with D perhaps matching TRBD1 (5 bases). The DNA for the CDR3 is TGTGCCAGCAGCCCCGGACAAACTGAAGCTTTCTTT. Amino acids: CASSPGQTEAFF.